These T cell receptor beta chains were read from a single sample in a study of CD8 T cells in ankylosing spondylitis. TCRdb passed the 5' RACE reads through MiXCR, listing each CDR3 protein once. The sample yields about 39,000 distinct CDR3 sequences, around a tenth seen once. Source material: blood, either unsorted or a sorted T cell fraction (not recorded which). Receptors were obtained from a male donor with ankylosing spondylitis or in good health (not recorded which). Each CDR3 is given with its conserved first and last residue. Each record gives: D gene, clone size, V gene, J gene, CDR3 protein, CDR3 DNA. The D gene is left open where the match is weak. Clone size is not always given. Where it is, it says once, few, many or a class for expanded clones.

d_call: .
clone_size: many
v_call: TRBV7-2
j_call: TRBJ1-2
cdr3_aa: CASSADPYRADNYGYTF
cdr3_nt: TGTGCCAGCAGCGCCGACCCCTACAGGGCGGATAACTATGGCTACACCTTC

d_call: .
clone_size: .
v_call: TRBV11-2
j_call: TRBJ2-1
cdr3_aa: CAIGRGRGREQFF
cdr3_nt: TGTGCCATCGGCCGGGGTCGGGGCCGCGAGCAGTTCTTC

d_call: .
clone_size: many
v_call: TRBV10-3
j_call: TRBJ1-2
cdr3_aa: CAISESEGPWYGYTF
cdr3_nt: TGTGCCATCAGTGAGTCCGAGGGGCCGTGGTATGGCTACACCTTC

d_call: .
clone_size: many
v_call: TRBV6-5
j_call: TRBJ1-4
cdr3_aa: CASSYDGEKLFF
cdr3_nt: TGTGCCAGCAGTTACGATGGGGAAAAACTGTTTTTT

d_call: .
clone_size: many
v_call: TRBV5-1
j_call: TRBJ2-7
cdr3_aa: CASSLEGFTHEQYF
cdr3_nt: TGCGCCAGCAGCTTGGAAGGTTTCACCCACGAGCAGTACTTC

d_call: .
clone_size: many
v_call: TRBV29-1
j_call: TRBJ2-2
cdr3_aa: CSVRWNTGELFF
cdr3_nt: TGCAGCGTTAGGTGGAACACCGGGGAGCTGTTTTTT

d_call: .
clone_size: many
v_call: TRBV6-1
j_call: TRBJ2-1
cdr3_aa: CASRGWGDGSYNEQFF
cdr3_nt: TGTGCCAGCAGGGGTTGGGGGGATGGCTCCTACAATGAGCAGTTCTTC

d_call: .
clone_size: many
v_call: TRBV7-9
j_call: TRBJ2-3
cdr3_aa: CASSLGVLTDTQYF
cdr3_nt: TGTGCCAGCAGCTTAGGGGTGCTCACAGATACGCAGTATTTT

d_call: .
clone_size: few
v_call: TRBV29-1
j_call: TRBJ2-7
cdr3_aa: CSGRNSYEQYF
cdr3_nt: TGCAGCGGGAGGAACTCCTACGAGCAGTACTTC

d_call: .
clone_size: many
v_call: TRBV7-8
j_call: TRBJ2-7
cdr3_aa: CASSSGAGYEQYF
cdr3_nt: TGTGCCAGCAGCTCCGGGGCCGGCTACGAGCAGTACTTC

d_call: TRBD2
clone_size: many
v_call: TRBV6-1
j_call: TRBJ2-2
cdr3_aa: CASTPLAGGPGTGELFF
cdr3_nt: TGTGCCAGCACTCCACTAGCGGGAGGGCCCGGCACCGGGGAGCTGTTTTTT

d_call: .
clone_size: many
v_call: TRBV4-3
j_call: TRBJ2-7
cdr3_aa: CASSQRIHLEQYF
cdr3_nt: TGCGCCAGCAGCCAACGAATTCACCTGGAGCAGTACTTC

d_call: TRBD2
clone_size: many
v_call: TRBV20-1
j_call: TRBJ2-7
cdr3_aa: CSARGFGGRAPYEQYF
cdr3_nt: TGCAGTGCTAGAGGCTTCGGCGGGAGGGCCCCCTACGAGCAGTACTTC

d_call: TRBD2
clone_size: many
v_call: TRBV15
j_call: TRBJ2-1
cdr3_aa: CATSRGSSRNEQFF
cdr3_nt: TGTGCCACCAGCCGCGGGAGTAGTAGGAATGAGCAGTTCTTC

d_call: .
clone_size: few
v_call: TRBV7-9
j_call: TRBJ2-1
cdr3_aa: CASSLPGRGGGHNEQFF
cdr3_nt: TGTGCCAGCAGCTTACCGGGGCGTGGGGGAGGTCACAATGAGCAGTTCTTC

d_call: .
clone_size: many
v_call: TRBV7-9
j_call: TRBJ2-1
cdr3_aa: CASTHGSVGVDYNEQFF
cdr3_nt: TGTGCCAGCACCCATGGGAGTGTGGGAGTGGATTACAATGAGCAGTTCTTC

d_call: .
clone_size: .
v_call: TRBV7-9
j_call: TRBJ2-7
cdr3_aa: CASSLGGGPIYEQYF
cdr3_nt: TGTGCCAGCAGCTTAGGAGGCGGACCGATCTACGAGCAGTACTTC

d_call: TRBD1
clone_size: many
v_call: TRBV7-2
j_call: TRBJ1-1
cdr3_aa: CASSPRGGQAFF
cdr3_nt: TGTGCCAGCAGCCCAAGAGGGGGCCAAGCTTTCTTT

d_call: TRBD2
clone_size: .
v_call: TRBV4-1
j_call: TRBJ2-1
cdr3_aa: CASSQEAVAGVEQFF
cdr3_nt: TGCGCCAGCAGCCAAGAAGCGGTAGCGGGAGTTGAGCAGTTCTTC

d_call: TRBD1
clone_size: many
v_call: TRBV20-1
j_call: TRBJ2-5
cdr3_aa: CSARPGGSLQETQYF
cdr3_nt: TGCAGTGCCCGCCCAGGGGGATCCCTGCAAGAGACCCAGTACTTC

d_call: TRBD2
clone_size: many
v_call: TRBV9
j_call: TRBJ2-3
cdr3_aa: CASSVCLAARRTDTQYF
cdr3_nt: TGTGCCAGCAGCGTGTGCCTAGCGGCGAGACGCACAGATACGCAGTATTTT

d_call: .
clone_size: many
v_call: TRBV9
j_call: TRBJ2-1
cdr3_aa: CASSVRTMNEQFF
cdr3_nt: TGTGCCAGCAGCGTACGGACAATGAATGAGCAGTTCTTC

d_call: TRBD2
clone_size: many
v_call: TRBV4-1
j_call: TRBJ2-7
cdr3_aa: CASSQASGGPSYEQYF
cdr3_nt: TGCGCCAGCAGCCAAGCGAGCGGGGGTCCATCCTACGAGCAGTACTTC

d_call: TRBD2
clone_size: many
v_call: TRBV5-8
j_call: TRBJ2-5
cdr3_aa: CASSPGLAGEETQYF
cdr3_nt: TGTGCCAGCAGCCCGGGACTAGCGGGAGAAGAGACCCAGTACTTC

d_call: .
clone_size: .
v_call: TRBV4-1
j_call: TRBJ1-6
cdr3_aa: CASSRMKSSYNSPLHF
cdr3_nt: TGCGCCAGCAGCCGAATGAAGAGCTCCTATAATTCACCCCTCCACTTT

d_call: TRBD2
clone_size: few
v_call: TRBV7-2
j_call: TRBJ2-5
cdr3_aa: CASSFSGTNQETQYF
cdr3_nt: TGTGCCAGCAGCTTTAGCGGGACCAACCAAGAGACCCAGTACTTC

d_call: TRBD1
clone_size: many
v_call: TRBV28
j_call: TRBJ1-1
cdr3_aa: CASSWVRGLGTEAFF
cdr3_nt: TGTGCCAGCAGTTGGGTGAGGGGGCTCGGGACTGAAGCTTTCTTT

d_call: .
clone_size: many
v_call: TRBV20-1
j_call: TRBJ2-7
cdr3_aa: CSARGSYEQYF
cdr3_nt: TGCAGTGCTAGAGGGTCCTACGAGCAGTACTTC